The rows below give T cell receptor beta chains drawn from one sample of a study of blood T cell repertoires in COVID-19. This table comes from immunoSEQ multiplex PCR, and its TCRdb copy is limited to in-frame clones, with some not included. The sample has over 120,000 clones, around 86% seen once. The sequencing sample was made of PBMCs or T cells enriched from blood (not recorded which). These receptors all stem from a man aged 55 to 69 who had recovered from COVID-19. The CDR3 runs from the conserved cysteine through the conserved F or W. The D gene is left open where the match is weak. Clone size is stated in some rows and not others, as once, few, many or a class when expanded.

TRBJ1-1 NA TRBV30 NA TGTGCCTGGAGTCAGAGGGTCACTGAAGCTTTCTTT CAWSQRVTEAFF
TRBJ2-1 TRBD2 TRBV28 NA TGTGCCAGCAGTTTGGGGTCCCGGGGGGATGAGCAGTTCTTC CASSLGSRGDEQFF
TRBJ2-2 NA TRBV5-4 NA TGTGCCAGCAGCATAGGAACTAGGGCCGGGGAGCTGTTTTTT CASSIGTRAGELFF
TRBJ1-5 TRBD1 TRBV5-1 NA TGCGCCAGCAGCCTGGACAGGGATCAGCCCCAGCATTTT CASSLDRDQPQHF
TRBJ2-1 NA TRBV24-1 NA TGTGCCACCAGCCGCTACAATGAGCAGTTCTTC CATSRYNEQFF
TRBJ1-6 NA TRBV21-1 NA TGTGCCAGCAGCAAAGTTACCCATTTAAGGGGGACGAGTTCACCCCTCCACTTT CASSKVTHLRGTSSPLHF
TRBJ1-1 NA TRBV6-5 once TGTGCCAGCAGTCTAGAATTGAACACTGAAGCTTTCTTT CASSLELNTEAFF
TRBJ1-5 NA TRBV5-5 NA TGTGCCAGCAGCCCTCTCAGTTATAGCAATCAGCCCCAGCATTTT CASSPLSYSNQPQHF
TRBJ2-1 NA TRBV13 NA TGTGCCAGCAGCCTCCTGTCCGGGATTGCTGGAAATGAGCAGTTCTTC CASSLLSGIAGNEQFF
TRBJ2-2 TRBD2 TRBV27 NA TGTGCCAGCAGTTTTGGCGGGAGCCCGGGGGAGCTGTTTTTT CASSFGGSPGELFF
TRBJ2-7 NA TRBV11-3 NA TGTGCCAGCAGCAAAGGAGGGCCGGGGTCCTACGAGCAGTACTTC CASSKGGPGSYEQYF